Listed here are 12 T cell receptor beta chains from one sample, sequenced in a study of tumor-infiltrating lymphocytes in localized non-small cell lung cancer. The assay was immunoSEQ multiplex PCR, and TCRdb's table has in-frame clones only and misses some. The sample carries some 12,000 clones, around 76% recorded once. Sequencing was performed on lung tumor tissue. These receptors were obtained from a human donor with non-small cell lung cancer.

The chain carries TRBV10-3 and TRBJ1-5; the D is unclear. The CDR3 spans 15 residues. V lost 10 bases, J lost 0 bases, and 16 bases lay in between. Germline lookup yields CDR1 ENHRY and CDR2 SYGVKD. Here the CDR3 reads CATAGGVYSNQPQHF. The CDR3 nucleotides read TGTGCCACCGCAGGTGGGGTGTATAGCAATCAGCCCCAGCATTTT.

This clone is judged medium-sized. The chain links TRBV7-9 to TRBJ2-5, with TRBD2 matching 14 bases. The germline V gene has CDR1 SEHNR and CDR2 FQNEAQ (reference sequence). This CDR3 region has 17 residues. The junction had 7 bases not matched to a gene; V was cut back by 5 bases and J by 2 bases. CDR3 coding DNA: TGTGCCAGCAGCCCAACCCGACTAGCGGGGGGGCAAGAGACCCAGTACTTC. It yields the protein CASSPTRLAGGQETQYF.

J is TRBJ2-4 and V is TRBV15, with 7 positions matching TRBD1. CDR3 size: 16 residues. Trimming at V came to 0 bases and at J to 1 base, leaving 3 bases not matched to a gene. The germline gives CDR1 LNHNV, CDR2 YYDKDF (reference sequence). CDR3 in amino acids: CATSRETGRAKNIQYF. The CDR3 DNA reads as TGTGCCACCAGCAGAGAGACAGGGCGTGCCAAAAACATTCAGTACTTC.

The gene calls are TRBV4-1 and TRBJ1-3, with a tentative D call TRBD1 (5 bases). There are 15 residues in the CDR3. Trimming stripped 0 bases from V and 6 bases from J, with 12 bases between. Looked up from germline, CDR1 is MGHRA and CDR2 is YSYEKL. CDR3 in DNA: TGCGCCAGCAGCCAAGATGCGGGGCAAGAAAACACCATATATTTT. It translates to CASSQDAGQENTIYF.

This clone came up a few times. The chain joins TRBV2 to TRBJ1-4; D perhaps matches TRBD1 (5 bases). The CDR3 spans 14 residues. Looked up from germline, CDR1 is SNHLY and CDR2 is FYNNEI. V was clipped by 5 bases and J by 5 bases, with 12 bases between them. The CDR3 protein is CASSSGLGNEKLFF. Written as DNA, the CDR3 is TGTGCCAGCAGTTCGGGGCTTGGGAATGAAAAACTGTTTTTT.

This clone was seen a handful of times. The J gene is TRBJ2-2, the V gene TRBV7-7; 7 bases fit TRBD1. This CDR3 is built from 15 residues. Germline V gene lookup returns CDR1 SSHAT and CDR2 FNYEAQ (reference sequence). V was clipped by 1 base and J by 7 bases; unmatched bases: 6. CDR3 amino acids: CASSLGRQGHGELFF. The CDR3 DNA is TGTGCCAGCAGCTTAGGCCGACAGGGTCACGGGGAGCTGTTTTTT.

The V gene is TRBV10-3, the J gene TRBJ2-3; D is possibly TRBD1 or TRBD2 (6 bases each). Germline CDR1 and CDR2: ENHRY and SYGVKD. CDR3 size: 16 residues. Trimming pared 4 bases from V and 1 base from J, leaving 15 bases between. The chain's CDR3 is CAISGSGAGGTDTQYF. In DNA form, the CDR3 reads TGTGCCATCAGTGGGTCGGGGGCTGGGGGCACAGATACGCAGTATTTT.

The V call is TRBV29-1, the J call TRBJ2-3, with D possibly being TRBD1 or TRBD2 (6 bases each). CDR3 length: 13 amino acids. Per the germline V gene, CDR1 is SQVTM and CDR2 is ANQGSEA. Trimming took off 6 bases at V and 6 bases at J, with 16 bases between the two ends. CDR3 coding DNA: TGCAGCGTGGTAGGGGGGATAAGGGATACGCAGTATTTT. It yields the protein CSVVGGIRDTQYF.

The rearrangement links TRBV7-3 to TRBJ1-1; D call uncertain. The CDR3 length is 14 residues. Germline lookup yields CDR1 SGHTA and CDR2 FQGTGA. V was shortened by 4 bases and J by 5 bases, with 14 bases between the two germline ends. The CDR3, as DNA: TGTGCCAGCAGCTCCACCCCCTATGGGACTGAAGCTTTCTTT. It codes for CASSSTPYGTEAFF. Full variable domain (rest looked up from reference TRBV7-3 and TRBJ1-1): GAGVSQTPSNKVTEKGKYVELRCDPISGHTALYWYRQSLGQGPEFLIYFQGTGAADDSGLPNDRFFAVRPEGSVSTLKIQRTERGDSAVYLCASSSTPYGTEAFFGQGTRLTVV.

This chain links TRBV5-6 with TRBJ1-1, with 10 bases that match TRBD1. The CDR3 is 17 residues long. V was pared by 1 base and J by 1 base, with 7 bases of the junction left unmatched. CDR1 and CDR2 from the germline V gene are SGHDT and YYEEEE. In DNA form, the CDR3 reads TGTGCCAGCAGCTTGACCGGGACAGGGGTCCGGAACACTGAAGCTTTCTTT. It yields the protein CASSLTGTGVRNTEAFF.

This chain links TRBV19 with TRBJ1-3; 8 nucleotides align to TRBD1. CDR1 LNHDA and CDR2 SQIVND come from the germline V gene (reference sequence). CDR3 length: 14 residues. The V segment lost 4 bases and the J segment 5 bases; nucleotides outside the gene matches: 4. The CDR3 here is CASSRTGRRNTIYF. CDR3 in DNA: TGTGCCAGTAGTAGGACAGGGAGGAGAAACACCATATATTTT. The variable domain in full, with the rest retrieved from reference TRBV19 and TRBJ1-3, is DGGITQSPKYLFRKEGQNVTLSCEQNLNHDAMYWYRQDPGQGLRLIYYSQIVNDFQKGDIAEGYSVSREKKESFPLTVTSAQKNPTAFYLCASSRTGRRNTIYFGEGSWLTVV.

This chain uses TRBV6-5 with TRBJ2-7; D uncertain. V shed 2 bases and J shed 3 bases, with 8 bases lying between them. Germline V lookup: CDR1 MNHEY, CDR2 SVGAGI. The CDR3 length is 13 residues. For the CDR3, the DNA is TGTGCCAGCAGTTACAACACCCTCTACGAGCAGTACTTC. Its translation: CASSYNTLYEQYF.